This is a list of T cell receptor beta chains from one sample in a study of STAT5B mutations in CD4+ large granular lymphocyte leukemia. This table comes from immunoSEQ multiplex PCR, and its TCRdb copy is limited to in-frame clones, with some not included. The sample shows tens of thousands of clones, just under 75% of them seen only once. Sequenced input: CD4+ T cells from blood buffy coats. The receptors were gathered from a human donor in good health. CDR3s include the opening cysteine and the closing phenylalanine or tryptophan. D genes are given only for firm matches. Size tells how often a clone was seen (once, few, many) or the class of an expanded clone, and some rows leave it out.

>TRBV7-2|NA|TRBD2|TRBJ2-6
TGTGCCAGCAGCCCCCAGAGTAGCGGGGGTGGGGCCAACGTCCTGACTTTC
CASSPQSSGGGANVLTF
>TRBV6-5|once|NA|TRBJ2-7
TGTGCCAGCAGTTACTCGAGATACTCCTACGAGCAGTACTTC
CASSYSRYSYEQYF
>TRBV4-2|NA|NA|TRBJ2-5
TGTGCCAGCAGCCAAGAAGTCAACAGGGAAGAGACCCAGTACTTC
CASSQEVNREETQYF
>TRBV14|NA|NA|TRBJ2-3
TGTGCCAGCAGCCAAGACGGGTCCCCGAACACAGATACGCAGTATTTT
CASSQDGSPNTDTQYF
>TRBV27|NA|NA|TRBJ2-2
TGTGCCAGCAGTTTATTAGGGGGAACTGTCGGGGAGCTGTTTTTT
CASSLLGGTVGELFF
>TRBV14|once|TRBD1|TRBJ1-1
TGTGCCAGCAGCCAACTCGGGACAGCGAACACTGAAGCTTTCTTT
CASSQLGTANTEAFF
>TRBV13|NA|TRBD1|TRBJ1-1
TGTGCCAGCAGCCCAGGGGGGACCACTGAAGCTTTCTTT
CASSPGGTTEAFF
>TRBV18|NA|TRBD1|TRBJ1-3
TGTGCCAGCTCGGACGGACAGGGGGCTGGAAACACCATATATTTT
CASSDGQGAGNTIYF
>TRBV2|NA|NA|TRBJ2-7
TGTGCCAGCAGTGAGAACGAGCAGTACTTC
CASSENEQYF
>TRBV14|NA|NA|TRBJ2-1
TGTGCCAGCAGACCCACCGGACTCTCCTACAATGAGCAGTTCTTC
CASRPTGLSYNEQFF
>TRBV4-1|NA|NA|TRBJ2-5
TGCGCCAGCAGCCAAGTCACAGGGGCGGGGGAGACCCAGTACTTC
CASSQVTGAGETQYF
>TRBV28|NA|NA|TRBJ1-1
TGTGCCAGCAGTTCTGGCAGGTGGGCTTTCTTT
CASSSGRWAFF
>TRBV5-6|NA|NA|TRBJ2-7
TGTGCCAGCAGTCAAGGGCCGGGGCTAACCTACGAGCAGTACTTC
CASSQGPGLTYEQYF
>TRBV18|NA|NA|TRBJ2-1
TGTGCCACCCTCACCGGGGGAGGCGATGAGCAGTTCTTC
CATLTGGGDEQFF
>TRBV29-1|few|TRBD1|TRBJ1-1
TGCAGCGCTGTAACAGGGGAAAAGACTGAAGCTTTCTTT
CSAVTGEKTEAFF
>TRBV4-3|NA|TRBD2|TRBJ2-1
TGCGCCAGCAGCCAAGATCGGAAGCGGGGGGGCTCCTACAATGAGCAGTTCTTC
CASSQDRKRGGSYNEQFF
>TRBV5-1|once|TRBD1|TRBJ2-2
TGCGCCAGCAGCTCGGACAGGGCTGCCGGGGAGCTGTTTTTT
CASSSDRAAGELFF
>TRBV25-1|NA|NA|TRBJ1-6
TGTGCCAGCAGTGAATTTCCGGGGCATTCACCCCTCCACTTT
CASSEFPGHSPLHF
>TRBV5-5|NA|NA|TRBJ2-3
TGTGCCAGCAAACTGGCAGTTAGCACAGATACGCAGTATTTT
CASKLAVSTDTQYF
>TRBV19|NA|NA|TRBJ1-1
TGTGCCAGTAGTAGCCCCGGGGGGCTGGGGACTGAAGCTTTCTTT
CASSSPGGLGTEAFF
>TRBV7-2|few|NA|TRBJ2-1
TGTGCCAGCAGCCCCCAGTGGGGGGTACACAATGAGCAGTTCTTC
CASSPQWGVHNEQFF
>TRBV25-1|NA|NA|TRBJ2-1
TGTGCCAGCAGTGATCCTGGGGAGGTGCGAAATGAGCAGTTCTTC
CASSDPGEVRNEQFF
>TRBV7-2|NA|NA|TRBJ2-5
TGTGCCAGCAGCTCCCGGACAGAGCAGTACTTC
CASSSRTEQYF